The 31 T cell receptor beta chains presented below share a single source sample, sequenced in a study of cytomegalovirus exposure and HLA in healthy donors. Researchers ran the PCR with 60 Vbeta and 13 Jbeta primers. Sequencing was performed with immunoSEQ multiplex PCR; in TCRdb, only in-frame clones are kept and a portion is missing. The table records 150,000 to 200,000 clones, around 76% of them present only once. Sequenced: PBMCs. These receptors came from a female donor in good health and CMV-seronegative.

J is TRBJ2-3 and V is TRBV2, with D maybe TRBD2 (6 bases). This CDR3 is 16 amino acids long. Trimming left V 4 bases short and J 5 bases short, with 19 bases between. Germline V gives CDR1 SNHLY, CDR2 FYNNEI. The CDR3 sequence is CASSGGLNIVGDTQYF. The CDR3 DNA is TGTGCCAGCAGTGGGGGACTCAATATAGTGGGAGATACGCAGTATTTT.

CDR3 nucleotide sequence: TGTGCCAGCAGCTCGACAGGGGGGAACACCGGGGAGCTGTTTTTT. Its translation is CASSSTGGNTGELFF. The chain recombines TRBV7-6 with TRBJ2-2; 9 positions match TRBD1. V trimming: 4 bases; J trimming: 1 base; junction bases outside the gene matches: 1. This CDR3 is 15 amino acids long. From germline, CDR1 is SGHVS and CDR2 FNYEAQ.

This chain uses TRBV27 with TRBJ2-2, with TRBD2 as a possible D gene (8 bases). CDR1 MNHEY and CDR2 SMNVEV come from the germline V gene (reference sequence). The CDR3 is made up of 17 amino acids. Trimming removed 4 bases at V and 5 bases at J, with 20 bases between. The CDR3 loop is CASSSHSGRGQTGELFF. The CDR3 DNA follows: TGTGCCAGCAGTTCCCACTCCGGGAGGGGGCAGACCGGGGAGCTGTTTTTT.

The rearrangement links TRBV9 to TRBJ2-5, with a weak D call TRBD2 (5 bases). The end of the DNA fits TRBJ2-7 better, so the J call may be wrong. The germline V gene encodes CDR1 SGDLS and CDR2 YYNGEE. CDR3 length: 14 residues. CDR3 DNA: TGTGCCAGCAGCGTGGGTAGCGCCTCCTACGAGCAGTACTTC. It is translated as CASSVGSASYEQYF.

The chain links TRBV6-6 to TRBJ1-4; 7 nucleotides match TRBD1. This CDR3 region has 14 residues. Germline V lookup: CDR1 MNHNY, CDR2 SVGAGI (reference sequence). V shed 6 bases and J 3 bases; nucleotides not matched to a gene: 4. CDR3 DNA sequence: TGTGCCAGCAGCCTGACAGGGTCTAATGAAAAACTGTTTTTT. It codes for CASSLTGSNEKLFF.

This sequence joins TRBV29-1 and TRBJ1-2, with 7 bases lining up with TRBD1. The CDR3 runs 12 residues. Trimming took 4 bases from V and 2 from J; bases not matched to a gene: 1. Germline CDR1 and CDR2: SQVTM and ANQGSEA. The CDR3 here is CSVVGQNYGYTF. The CDR3 bases are TGCAGCGTTGTGGGACAGAACTATGGCTACACCTTC.

A single count supports this clone. The gene calls are TRBV7-3 and TRBJ2-7; 13 nucleotides match TRBD2. Looked up from germline, CDR1 is SGHTA and CDR2 is FQGTGA. The CDR3 covers 18 residues. V shed 1 base, J shed 2 bases, and the junction held 8 bases outside the gene matches. The CDR3 nucleotides read TGTGCCAGCAGCTTAAGACCCCCTACTAGCGGGAGGGCCTACGAGCAGTACTTC. Translation gives CASSLRPPTSGRAYEQYF.

The V gene is TRBV4-2, the J gene TRBJ2-7; 11 bases align to TRBD2. V lost 0 bases, J lost 7 bases, and 20 bases stayed unmatched. CDR3 length: 20 residues. Germline values: CDR1 LGHNA, CDR2 YNFKEQ. The CDR3 reads CASSQEWLGGTSGRGEEQYF. As DNA, the CDR3 is TGTGCCAGCAGCCAAGAATGGCTCGGTGGGACTAGCGGAAGGGGGGAGGAGCAGTACTTC.

This chain uses TRBV2 with TRBJ1-1; perhaps TRBD1 as D (5 bases). The V and J ends lost 6 bases and 5 bases respectively, with 19 bases between them. Germline V CDR1 and CDR2: SNHLY, FYNNEI. The CDR3 runs to 15 residues. The CDR3 reads CASRLSLRDWTEAFF. The CDR3, as DNA: TGTGCCAGCAGGTTAAGTTTGAGGGACTGGACTGAAGCTTTCTTT.

The V and J genes are TRBV28 and TRBJ1-1, with unresolved D. The CDR3 is 16 residues long. Germline V gives CDR1 MDHEN, CDR2 SYDVKM. Trimming took 0 bases from V and 0 from J, leaving 11 bases between them. CDR3 coding DNA: TGTGCCAGCAGTTTATGGGCTGGTGTATTGAACACTGAAGCTTTCTTT. It is translated as CASSLWAGVLNTEAFF.

The chain carries TRBV5-4 and TRBJ1-5; D uncertain. V was clipped by 0 bases and J by 6 bases, with 13 bases between them. Per the germline V gene, CDR1 is SGHNT and CDR2 is YYREEE (reference sequence). The length of the CDR3 is 15 residues. CDR3: CASSLANRGGQPQHF. The CDR3 DNA follows: TGTGCCAGCAGCTTGGCCAACCGGGGAGGTCAGCCCCAGCATTTT.

The chain uses TRBV7-2 and TRBJ1-5, with TRBD1 as a possible D gene (6 bases). Germline CDR1 is SGHTA and CDR2 is FQGNSA. This CDR3 is 13 amino acids long. V dropped 5 bases and J dropped 4 bases, with 9 bases sitting between them. CDR3 sequence reads: CASSQQGNQPQHF. The DNA for the CDR3 is TGTGCCAGCAGCCAACAGGGTAATCAGCCCCAGCATTTT. Based on the CDR3 plus reference TRBV7-2 and TRBJ1-5, the full variable domain is GAGVSQSPSNKVTEKGKDVELRCDPISGHTALYWYRQSLGQGLEFLIYFQGNSAPDKSGLPSDRFSAERTGGSVSTLTIQRTQQEDSAVYLCASSQQGNQPQHFGDGTRLSIL.

J is TRBJ2-3 and V is TRBV5-6, with TRBD2 identical over 8 bases. V shed 4 bases, J shed 4 bases, and the junction held 8 bases outside the gene matches. Germline V gene lookup returns CDR1 SGHDT and CDR2 YYEEEE. This CDR3 comprises 15 residues. The CDR3 loop is CASSITGGLADTQYF. The CDR3 DNA follows: TGTGCCAGCAGCATAACGGGGGGGCTAGCAGATACGCAGTATTTT.

This clone was found a few times. This chain connects TRBV30 to TRBJ1-5, with 9 bases matching TRBD1. Per germline, CDR1 GTSNPN and CDR2 SVGIG (reference sequence). J gave up 8 bases and V 0 bases, and 2 bases lay outside the gene matches. This CDR3 spans 13 amino acids. The CDR3, as DNA: TGTGCCTGGAGTGTACAGGGGGCGAAGCCCCAGCATTTT. It specifies CAWSVQGAKPQHF.

The sample holds one count of this clone. The V call is TRBV6-1, the J call TRBJ2-7; no definite D call. Germline V gene lookup returns CDR1 MNHNS and CDR2 SASEGT. V was cut by 0 bases and J by 2 bases, with 11 bases left in between. The CDR3 has 15 residues. CDR3 sequence: CASSEAHGGTYEQYF. DNA for the CDR3: TGTGCCAGCAGTGAAGCACACGGCGGAACCTACGAGCAGTACTTC.

V usage is TRBV7-9 and J usage is TRBJ1-1, with TRBD1 as a possible D gene (5 bases). V was cut by 1 base and J by 4 bases, with 13 bases left in between. Per the germline V gene, CDR1 is SEHNR and CDR2 is FQNEAQ (reference sequence). The CDR3 has 15 amino acids. CDR3 sequence (DNA): TGTGCCAGCAGCTTAGTTGTGGGGGGTGGCACTGAAGCTTTCTTT. Amino acid sequence: CASSLVVGGGTEAFF. Variable domain in full (rest from reference TRBV7-9 and TRBJ1-1): DTGVSQNPRHKITKRGQNVTFRCDPISEHNRLYWYRQTLGQGPEFLTYFQNEAQLEKSRLLSDRFSAERPKGSFSTLEIQRTEQGDSAMYLCASSLVVGGGTEAFFGQGTRLTVV.

The chain joins TRBV9 to TRBJ2-3; 14 nucleotides line up with TRBD2. Germline trimming cut 0 bases from V and 2 bases from J; bases unmatched to any gene: 5. Germline V gene lookup returns CDR1 SGDLS and CDR2 YYNGEE. There are 18 residues in the CDR3. The CDR3 DNA sequence: TGTGCCAGCAGCGTAGGAAGGGGACTAGCGGGGGTCACAGATACGCAGTATTTT. This gives the protein CASSVGRGLAGVTDTQYF.

This chain uses TRBV30 with TRBJ1-3, with 9 bases identical to TRBD1. This CDR3 is 15 amino acids long. CDR1 and CDR2 (germline): GTSNPN, SVGIG (reference sequence). Unmatched junction bases numbered 4, after V lost 2 bases and J lost 2 bases. CDR3 protein: CAWSRTGAPGNTIYF. The CDR3 DNA reads TGTGCCTGGAGTAGGACAGGGGCCCCTGGAAACACCATATATTTT.

This clone was detected only a few times. This rearrangement joins TRBV9 to TRBJ1-2, with 10 bases identical to TRBD1. Unmatched junction bases numbered 10, after V lost 6 bases and J lost 8 bases. The CDR3 totals 14 residues. CDR1 is SGDLS, CDR2 YYNGEE, per germline. In DNA, the CDR3 is TGTGCCAGCAAAAGTCGACAGGGGGCGGAGGGCTACACCTTC. Translated, it gives CASKSRQGAEGYTF.

This clone was seen only a few times. V is TRBV30 and J is TRBJ1-1, with D unclear. This CDR3 is built from 12 residues. The V and J ends lost 4 bases and 4 bases respectively, with 10 bases between them. Per the germline V gene, CDR1 is GTSNPN and CDR2 is SVGIG (reference sequence). In nucleotides, the CDR3 is TGTGCCTGGAACCACATGGCCACTGAAGCTTTCTTT. It is translated as CAWNHMATEAFF. Looking up the rest from reference TRBV30 and TRBJ1-1 gives the full variable domain: SQTIHQWPATLVQPVGSPLSLECTVEGTSNPNLYWYRQAAGRGLQLLFYSVGIGQISSEVPQNLSASRPQDRQFILSSKKLLLSDSGFYLCAWNHMATEAFFGQGTRLTVV.

This sequence joins TRBV4-2 and TRBJ2-2; D might be TRBD2 (6 bases). Germline V gene sequence: CDR1 LGHNA, CDR2 YNFKEQ. V shed 4 bases and J shed 5 bases, with 14 bases lying between them. CDR3 size: 15 residues. CDR3 DNA: TGTGCCAGCAGCCTCCCAACGGAGGGTACCGGGGAGCTGTTTTTT. Protein product: CASSLPTEGTGELFF.

The genes are TRBV19 and TRBJ2-7; 8 bases match TRBD1. The V and J ends lost 4 bases and 9 bases, in that order; junction bases with no gene match: 8. Germline V gene data show CDR1 as LNHDA and CDR2 as SQIVND (reference sequence). The CDR3 extends over 13 amino acids. The CDR3 bases are TGTGCCAGTAGTAGTGGGGACAGGCCCCGGCAGTACTTC. Amino acid sequence: CASSSGDRPRQYF.

This clone has a handful of counts. This chain joins TRBV6-6 and TRBJ2-7; TRBD1 matches 9 bases. The CDR3 length is 15 residues. Losses at the gene ends were 6 bases for V and 5 bases for J; bases not matched to a gene: 11. Germline lookup yields CDR1 MNHNY and CDR2 SVGAGI (reference sequence). CDR3 nucleotides: TGTGCCAGCAGCCCCCTGGACAGGGGATTCCACGAGCAGTACTTC. Protein: CASSPLDRGFHEQYF.

This rearrangement joins TRBV9 to TRBJ2-7, with D maybe TRBD2 (5 bases). Between the trimmed V and J ends, which lost 4 bases and 3 bases, there was a span of 17 bases. Per the germline V gene, CDR1 is SGDLS and CDR2 is YYNGEE. The CDR3 spans 15 residues. The CDR3 protein is CASSPLARSDYEQYF. As DNA, the CDR3 is TGTGCCAGCAGCCCTTTAGCGCGTTCAGACTACGAGCAGTACTTC.

The V call is TRBV7-9, the J call TRBJ2-3; 8 bases are shared with TRBD2. The germline V gene has CDR1 SEHNR and CDR2 FQNEAQ (reference sequence). Germline trimming cut 4 bases from V and 5 bases from J; bases unmatched to any gene: 8. The CDR3 contains 15 residues. The CDR3 loop is CASSWRSGGIDTQYF. In DNA, the CDR3 is TGTGCCAGCAGCTGGCGTTCGGGAGGGATAGATACGCAGTATTTT.

The CDR3: CASSLSGTSGSNEQYF. CDR3 nucleotide sequence: TGTGCCAGCAGCTTGAGCGGGACTAGCGGGAGTAACGAGCAGTACTTC. This sequence joins TRBV7-3 and TRBJ2-7; 14 bases match TRBD2. From germline, CDR1 is SGHTA and CDR2 FQGTGA. The trim removed 3 bases at V and 5 bases at J, leaving 6 bases unmatched. The CDR3 consists of 16 residues.

This sequence joins TRBV5-1 and TRBJ2-3; TRBD2 matches 16 bases. Germline CDR1 and CDR2: SGHRS and YFSETQ. The V and J ends lost 4 bases and 3 bases, in that order; junction bases with no gene match: 8. This CDR3 is 18 amino acids long. The CDR3 coding sequence is TGCGCCAGCAGCCTCGGGACTAGCGGGGGGGCCTGGACAGATACGCAGTATTTT. Residues: CASSLGTSGGAWTDTQYF.

CDR3 nucleotides: TGTGCCAGCAGTAGGGAGAGCTCCTACAATGAGCAGTTCTTC. This encodes CASSRESSYNEQFF. The chain combines TRBV2 with TRBJ2-1, with D tentatively TRBD2 (5 bases). Trimming removed 5 bases at V and 0 bases at J, with 8 bases between. Germline loops: CDR1 SNHLY, CDR2 FYNNEI. The CDR3 extends over 14 amino acids.

This clone was observed a handful of times. The chain recombines TRBV6-1 with TRBJ1-3; tentatively, D is TRBD1 (5 bases). This CDR3 is built from 11 residues. Germline V gene data show CDR1 as MNHNS and CDR2 as SASEGT. The ends were cut back, 8 bases at V and 9 bases at J, with 11 bases in the middle. CDR3 nucleotides: TGTGCCAGCTCCGTGCAGGGCACCATATATTTT. It specifies CASSVQGTIYF.

This chain connects TRBV19 to TRBJ2-1; 10 bases agree with TRBD2. The CDR3 length is 16 residues. V was pared by 5 bases and J by 0 bases, with 4 bases of the junction left unmatched. Looked up from germline, CDR1 is LNHDA and CDR2 is SQIVND (reference sequence). The CDR3 coding sequence is TGTGCCAGTAGTCCGACTAGCGGGTACTCCTACAATGAGCAGTTCTTC. Translation gives CASSPTSGYSYNEQFF.

This clone showed up just a few times. This chain links TRBV9 with TRBJ2-3, with 9 nucleotides matching TRBD1. The CDR3 runs to 17 residues. Germline-derived CDR1 and CDR2 are SGDLS and YYNGEE. The V segment lost 3 bases and the J segment 3 bases; nucleotides outside the gene matches: 11. CDR3 coding DNA: TGTGCCAGCAGCGGAGTCGCGACAGGGGGTACTACAGATACGCAGTATTTT. Residues: CASSGVATGGTTDTQYF.